This record looks at one T cell receptor (beta chain) sequence and its context. This specimen comes from a study of blood T cell repertoires in COVID-19. At the level of the study: The study drew acute and convalescent COVID-19 samples from the United States, Italy and Spain. PBMCs, B-cell-depleted T cells, or T cells were the source of the cDNA or gDNA that made up the material.

Participant ages covered roughly 18 to 90 years across 25 or so US areas. Donors were grouped by their self-reported clinical history. Deletions cut 0 bases from V and 7 bases from J, with 12 bases between. The germline V gene encodes CDR1 LNHDA and CDR2 SQIVND (reference sequence). The CDR3 runs 14 residues. Some clones are missing from TCRdb's copy, which holds only in-frame ones; the method was immunoSEQ multiplex PCR. Of some 62,000 clones listed, approximately 80% are singletons. This clonotype was obtained from a middle-aged woman with acute COVID-19. The sequenced sample consisted of PBMCs or T cells enriched from blood (not recorded which). This sequence joins TRBV19 and TRBJ1-2; no clear D. The DNA of the CDR3 is TGTGCCAGTAGTATAGACAGGCAGCGGAGTGGCTACACCTTC. The encoded protein is CASSIDRQRSGYTF.